This is a list of T cell receptor beta chains from one sample in a study of control samples from healthy donors and cancer patients. Sequencing was performed with immunoSEQ multiplex PCR; in TCRdb, only in-frame clones are kept and a portion is missing. The sample lists over 85,000 clones; around 84% were seen once. Sequencing input: PBMCs. Receptor source: a man between 65 and 85 years old with lung cancer. Both conserved end residues are part of each CDR3. The order of the fields is V gene, J gene, CDR3 length, CDR3 protein.

v_gene: TRBV2
j_gene: TRBJ2-3
len: 11
CDR3aa: CASRVGDTQYF

v_gene: TRBV9
j_gene: TRBJ1-1
len: 14
CDR3aa: CASSSGTVNTEAFF

v_gene: TRBV18
j_gene: TRBJ2-3
len: 13
CDR3aa: CASSREMTDTQYF

v_gene: TRBV29-1
j_gene: TRBJ2-1
len: 14
CDR3aa: CSVAQGGGSDEQFF

v_gene: TRBV7-6
j_gene: TRBJ1-4
len: 21
CDR3aa: CASSLESEQPTLNDDEEKLFF

v_gene: TRBV7-7
j_gene: TRBJ2-2
len: 15
CDR3aa: CASSLSGQDTGELFF

v_gene: TRBV7-8
j_gene: TRBJ1-1
len: 15
CDR3aa: CASSAATRQNTEAFF

v_gene: TRBV7-9
j_gene: TRBJ1-2
len: 12
CDR3aa: CASTQLRGGYTF

v_gene: TRBV3-1/TRBV3-2
j_gene: TRBJ1-2
len: 18
CDR3aa: CASSHSTGGSQANYGYTF

v_gene: TRBV25-1
j_gene: TRBJ1-2
len: 13
CDR3aa: CASSEYDWYGYTF

v_gene: TRBV13
j_gene: TRBJ1-1
len: 15
CDR3aa: CASSNPERLNTEAFF

v_gene: TRBV9
j_gene: TRBJ2-5
len: 15
CDR3aa: CASSVSLQVQETQYF

v_gene: TRBV5-1
j_gene: TRBJ2-3
len: 17
CDR3aa: CASSLVRGQGAKDTQYF

v_gene: TRBV7-3
j_gene: TRBJ2-1
len: 13
CDR3aa: CASSFGELNEQFF

v_gene: TRBV5-6
j_gene: TRBJ1-4
len: 18
CDR3aa: CASSLDGTGSFRGEKLFF

v_gene: TRBV5-1
j_gene: TRBJ2-3
len: 15
CDR3aa: CASSLLSLKTDTQYF

v_gene: TRBV6-5
j_gene: TRBJ1-5
len: 13
CDR3aa: CASRRQNNQPQHF

v_gene: TRBV5-1
j_gene: TRBJ1-6
len: 15
CDR3aa: CASSTLAGTNSPLHF

v_gene: TRBV27
j_gene: TRBJ1-2
len: 14
CDR3aa: CASSLMGRGYGYTF

v_gene: TRBV7-9
j_gene: TRBJ2-7
len: 16
CDR3aa: CASSLVGLAKTYEQYF

v_gene: TRBV5-1
j_gene: TRBJ1-5
len: 10
CDR3aa: CASRGQPQHF

v_gene: TRBV28
j_gene: TRBJ2-7
len: 12
CDR3aa: CASRGPVYEQYF

v_gene: TRBV2
j_gene: TRBJ1-3
len: 19
CDR3aa: CASSGGNLRTGTSGNTIYF

v_gene: TRBV21-1
j_gene: TRBJ2-7
len: 13
CDR3aa: CASSGGACHEQYF

v_gene: TRBV5-1
j_gene: TRBJ2-3
len: 17
CDR3aa: CASSLDGVIPSTDTQYF

v_gene: TRBV6-5
j_gene: TRBJ1-5
len: 16
CDR3aa: CASSSSDRGANQPQHF

v_gene: TRBV25-1
j_gene: TRBJ2-3
len: 12
CDR3aa: CASSEGPDTQYF

v_gene: TRBV7-2
j_gene: TRBJ2-7
len: 14
CDR3aa: CASSLDKGGYEQYF